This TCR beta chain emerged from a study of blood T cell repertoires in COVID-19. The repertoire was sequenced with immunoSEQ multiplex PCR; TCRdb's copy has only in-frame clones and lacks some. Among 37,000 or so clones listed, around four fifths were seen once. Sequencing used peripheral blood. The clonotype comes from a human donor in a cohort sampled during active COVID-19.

Written as DNA, the CDR3 is TGTGCCAGCAGTGAAGCGCTAGGGGGCACTGAAGCTTTCTTT. Its translation is CASSEALGGTEAFF. This chain connects TRBV2 to TRBJ1-1; possible D gene TRBD1, 6 bases. Trimming cost V 0 bases and J 4 bases, with 9 bases left between them. This CDR3 comprises 14 residues. Per the germline V gene, CDR1 is SNHLY and CDR2 is FYNNEI.